The rows below give T cell receptor beta chains drawn from one sample of a study of cytomegalovirus exposure and HLA in healthy donors. The assay was immunoSEQ multiplex PCR, and TCRdb's table has in-frame clones only and misses some. The sample consists of about 180,000 clones, over 70% of them appearing once. What was sequenced was PBMCs. These TCRs come from a woman between 45 and 65 years old in good health and CMV-seronegative. The CDR3 runs from the conserved cysteine through the conserved F or W. Each record gives: CDR3 DNA, CDR3 protein, D gene, J gene, clone size, V gene. The D gene is left open where the match is weak. Clone size, where shown, is once, few, many, or a class for clones that have expanded.

TGCAGCGTTGGGGACAGGGGGGGCACTGAAGCTTTCTTT	CSVGDRGGTEAFF	TRBD1	TRBJ1-1	-	TRBV29-1
TGTGCCAGTAGATCGGACAGGGGAATCAATCAGCCCCAGCATTTT	CASRSDRGINQPQHF	TRBD1	TRBJ1-5	-	TRBV19
TGCAGCGTGACCGGGACTCCGTCTGAGCAGTTCTTC	CSVTGTPSEQFF	-	TRBJ2-1	-	TRBV29-1
TGTGCCAGCAGTTCCTATCTTCCGACAGGGGGTATCTACGAGCAGTACTTC	CASSSYLPTGGIYEQYF	TRBD1	TRBJ2-7	few	TRBV27
TGCGCCAGCAGCTTGGAAGGGACAGGGCTTTACAATGAGCAGTTCTTC	CASSLEGTGLYNEQFF	TRBD1	TRBJ2-1	-	TRBV5-1
TGTGCCATCAGTAAAGGGGGCGGTACCTCCTACGAGCAGTACTTC	CAISKGGGTSYEQYF	TRBD1	TRBJ2-7	-	TRBV10-3
TGTGCCAGCAGTTTAGCAGGGAGCAATCAGCCCCAGCATTTT	CASSLAGSNQPQHF	-	TRBJ1-5	-	TRBV27
TGTGCCAGCAGCAAAGCGCAGGGACTAGGTCACAGGGAACGGTATCAGCCCCAGCATTTT	CASSKAQGLGHRERYQPQHF	-	TRBJ1-5	-	TRBV21-1
TGTGCCAGCAGTTTGGGGGCCCTTACCTACGAGCAGTACTTC	CASSLGALTYEQYF	-	TRBJ2-7	few	TRBV27
TGTGCCAGTGGACCAACAGGGGGCTCAGAGACCCAGTACTTC	CASGPTGGSETQYF	TRBD1	TRBJ2-5	-	TRBV19
TGTGCCACCAGCAGAGCGGGGGGAGCATATGAGCAGTTCTTC	CATSRAGGAYEQFF	TRBD2	TRBJ2-1	once	TRBV15
TGTGCCAGCAGCCGGGACATCCTAACGGTCTACGAGCAGTACTTC	CASSRDILTVYEQYF	-	TRBJ2-7	once	TRBV6-1
TGCAGCGTATCAGGGGGAGGCAATCAGCCCCAGCATTTT	CSVSGGGNQPQHF	TRBD1	TRBJ1-5	-	TRBV29-1
TGTGCCAGCTCACCTGAGGGCAAGGATCAGCCCCAGCATTTT	CASSPEGKDQPQHF	-	TRBJ1-5	-	TRBV18
TGTGCCAGTAGTATCCGGACAGGAGGGAACACTGAAGCTTTCTTT	CASSIRTGGNTEAFF	TRBD1	TRBJ1-1	-	TRBV19
TGTGCCAGCAGCTTGGCGGGACAGGGCTCCTACGAGCAGTACTTC	CASSLAGQGSYEQYF	TRBD1	TRBJ2-7	-	TRBV5-6
TGTGCCAGCAAACAGGGGGCCGACTATGGCTACACCTTC	CASKQGADYGYTF	TRBD1	TRBJ1-2	-	TRBV2
TGTGCCATCAGTGAGTCGAAGAGGGGGCGCAGTAATGAGCAGTTCTTC	CAISESKRGRSNEQFF	TRBD1	TRBJ2-1	-	TRBV10-3
TGCGCCGGCAGCTACAGGGGGCGAGAGACCCAGTACTTC	CAGSYRGRETQYF	TRBD1	TRBJ2-5	-	TRBV4-1
TGTGCCAGCATTGGGGGCTGGGTCTTCGAGCAGTACTTC	CASIGGWVFEQYF	-	TRBJ2-7	few	TRBV6-1
TGTGCCAGCAGCCGTAGCGGCCGGGACAGGGGGACGACTCTTATCTCTGGGGCCAACGTCCTGACTTTC	CASSRSGRDRGTTLISGANVLTF	TRBD1	TRBJ2-6	-	TRBV9
TGCGCCAGCAGCTTAGCTCAGGGGAACGAGCAGTACTTC	CASSLAQGNEQYF	-	TRBJ2-7	-	TRBV5-1
TGCGCCAGCAGCAACCCTGCAGGGGGCAATAATTCACCCCTCCACTTT	CASSNPAGGNNSPLHF	TRBD1	TRBJ1-6	once	TRBV4-1
TGTGCCAGCAGTGCCGGGACTACCTCCCGCATGGGTACGCAGTATTTT	CASSAGTTSRMGTQYF	TRBD2	TRBJ2-3	-	TRBV28
TGCGCCAGCAGCAAGACCGGGACTAGCGGGAGGTCCTACAATGAGCAGTTCTTC	CASSKTGTSGRSYNEQFF	TRBD2	TRBJ2-1	-	TRBV5-1
TGCGCCAGCTCAAGGGTGACAGGGGGCTACGAGCAGTACTTC	CASSRVTGGYEQYF	TRBD1	TRBJ2-7	-	TRBV5-1
TGTGCGTGGAATAGCGCCCTCAAAGCTTTCTTT	CAWNSALKAFF	-	TRBJ1-1	-	TRBV30
TGTGCCAGCAGCTTGGGGACAGGGGACAATGAGCAGTTCTTC	CASSLGTGDNEQFF	TRBD1	TRBJ2-1	-	TRBV5-4
TGTGCCAGCAGTCGAACTAGCGGACCCTACAATGAGCAGTTCTTC	CASSRTSGPYNEQFF	TRBD2	TRBJ2-1	-	TRBV6-5
TGTGCCAGCAGTGACGATCGATTGGACATGGACACTGAAGCTTTCTTT	CASSDDRLDMDTEAFF	-	TRBJ1-1	-	TRBV6-4
TGTGCCAGCAGTTCCGTGACAGGGTTCGCCGAGCAGTACTTC	CASSSVTGFAEQYF	TRBD1	TRBJ2-7	-	TRBV28
TGTGCCACCAGCAGAGCCGGGACTGGAAACACCATATATTTT	CATSRAGTGNTIYF	-	TRBJ1-3	-	TRBV15
TGTGCCAGCAGATCCCAAAGGGGGGGGACCCGTACAGACTACACCTTC	CASRSQRGGTRTDYTF	-	TRBJ1-2	-	TRBV27
TGTGCCAGCAGCGGCCGGGACAGGGAAGTCGATGAGCAGTTCTTC	CASSGRDREVDEQFF	TRBD1	TRBJ2-1	-	TRBV7-9
TGTGCCAGCAGCTTATATAGCACCGGGGAGCTGTTTTTT	CASSLYSTGELFF	-	TRBJ2-2	few	TRBV7-2
TGTGCCAGCAGCTTGGCTAGGTCTACCTCTGGAAACACCATATATTTT	CASSLARSTSGNTIYF	-	TRBJ1-3	-	TRBV5-5
TGTGCCAGCAGGGGGCAGGGATATAACTATGGCTACACCTTC	CASRGQGYNYGYTF	-	TRBJ1-2	-	TRBV2
TGTGCCAGCAGCCCCCGGACAGTATCCGGGGAGCTGTTTTTT	CASSPRTVSGELFF	-	TRBJ2-2	-	TRBV14
TGTGCCAGCAGCTCGATAAAGGGGAAGAACACTGAAGCTTTCTTT	CASSSIKGKNTEAFF	-	TRBJ1-1	-	TRBV11-2
TGCAGTGCTGGGGGACACGAGCAGTTCTTC	CSAGGHEQFF	-	TRBJ2-1	once	TRBV20-1
TGTGCCAGCTCACTCGGGGGAATTGAAGCTTTCTTT	CASSLGGIEAFF	-	TRBJ1-1	few	TRBV18
TGCAGTGCTATACAGGGGGCTGACGCTTTCTTT	CSAIQGADAFF	TRBD1	TRBJ1-1	-	TRBV20-1
TGTGCCAGCAGCTTAGATTGGGGCGGGGGGGTAGATACGCAGTATTTT	CASSLDWGGGVDTQYF	TRBD2	TRBJ2-3	-	TRBV7-8
TGTGCCAGCAGTGACACTAGCATCTACGAGCAGTACTTC	CASSDTSIYEQYF	-	TRBJ2-7	-	TRBV2
TGCGCCAGCAGCTCCATCTCAGGGGAATCCTACGAGCAGTACTTC	CASSSISGESYEQYF	-	TRBJ2-7	-	TRBV5-1
TGTGCCAGCAGTGAAAGCGCCAACTCTGGAAACACCATATATTTT	CASSESANSGNTIYF	-	TRBJ1-3	-	TRBV6-1
TGTGCCAGCAGCCTCCTAGCGGGGGACGAGGAGACCCAGTACTTC	CASSLLAGDEETQYF	TRBD2	TRBJ2-5	few	TRBV11-2
TGTGCCTGGATCTCGGGACAGCGTAATTCACCCCTCCACTTT	CAWISGQRNSPLHF	TRBD1	TRBJ1-6	once	TRBV30
TGTGCCAGCAGTTTATCCCCTCTCTACGAGCAGTACTTC	CASSLSPLYEQYF	-	TRBJ2-7	-	TRBV27
TGTGCCAGCAGTGGACAGAACACCGGGGAGCTGTTTTTT	CASSGQNTGELFF	-	TRBJ2-2	-	TRBV2
TGCGCCAGCGCCAGGGGAGATGGTACTGAAGCTTTCTTT	CASARGDGTEAFF	-	TRBJ1-1	once	TRBV5-1
TGTGCCAGCAGTGGCGGGAGGTCCTACGAGCAGTACTTC	CASSGGRSYEQYF	TRBD2	TRBJ2-7	-	TRBV2
TGTGCTAGTGGTTTGGTACGGAGGGGTCCCAACTATGGCTACACCTTC	CASGLVRRGPNYGYTF	-	TRBJ1-2	once	TRBV12-5